This is a list of T cell receptor beta chains from one sample in a study of blood T cells in healthy people across ages. TCRdb independently ran MiXCR on the 5' RACE reads; one entry per CDR3 protein. The data hold roughly 500,000 distinct CDR3 sequences, with less than 25% observed a single time. The sample was also reused in another study, on T cells of mothers and their children.

The source material was blood. These receptors all come from a boy aged 5-17 years in good health. CDR3s include the opening cysteine and the closing phenylalanine or tryptophan. D genes are given only for firm matches. Expanded clones are given a class, and other clones once, few, many or no size at all.

abundance	j_gene	v_gene	d_gene	CDR3nt	CDR3aa
few	TRBJ1-4	TRBV6-1	-	TGTGCCAGCGTCGGAGGGGCGTATGAAAAACTGTTTTTT	CASVGGAYEKLFF
few	TRBJ2-3	TRBV2	-	TGTGCCAGCACTCCCTTCCCAGATACGCAGTATTTT	CASTPFPDTQYF
many	TRBJ2-7	TRBV5-1	-	TGCGCCAGCAGTGATGACGGCTCCTACGAGCAGTACTTC	CASSDDGSYEQYF
-	TRBJ2-5	TRBV5-1	-	TGCGCCAGCAGCCTGGAGGGAGCTGGGACCCAGTACTTC	CASSLEGAGTQYF
few	TRBJ2-7	TRBV4-1	-	TGCGCCAGCAGCCAAGCGTTACGGGACGGAGCAACCTACGAGCAGTACTTC	CASSQALRDGATYEQYF
-	TRBJ2-2	TRBV2	TRBD1	TGTGCCAGCGGAGACAGGGCCGTTGGCGGGGAGCTGTTTTTT	CASGDRAVGGELFF
few	TRBJ2-7	TRBV6-6	-	TGTGCCAGCAGAAGTGGGGGTGGTTCCTACGAGCAGTACTTC	CASRSGGGSYEQYF
few	TRBJ2-2	TRBV29-1	-	TGCAGCGTTCGAGCCTACACCGGGGAGCTGTTTTTT	CSVRAYTGELFF
-	TRBJ2-1	TRBV15	TRBD2	TGTGCCACCAGCAGAGATCCGTGGGGACTAGCGGGAGGCATTAACAATGAGCAGTTCTTC	CATSRDPWGLAGGINNEQFF
-	TRBJ2-3	TRBV20-1	-	TGCAGTGCTACCGGGGGGCGGGCTGGTACGCAGTATTTT	CSATGGRAGTQYF
-	TRBJ2-3	TRBV7-8	TRBD2	TGTGCCAGCAGCCTCCCGACTAGCGGGGGTCGGGATACGCAGTATTTT	CASSLPTSGGRDTQYF
-	TRBJ2-5	TRBV2	TRBD1	TGTGCCAGCAGTGGGGGACAGGGGATCCAAGAGACCCAGTACTTC	CASSGGQGIQETQYF
-	TRBJ1-5	TRBV6-2/TRBV6-3	TRBD1	TGTGCCAGCAGTTACACCCTGGGACAGGGCACTCAGCCCCAGCATTTT	CASSYTLGQGTQPQHF
-	TRBJ2-5	TRBV7-9	-	TGTGCCAGCAGCGAACGCGACAGGTCCTCCTACAAGCAGTACTTC	CASSERDRSSYKQYF
-	TRBJ1-1	TRBV7-2	TRBD1	TGTGCCAGCAGCCCTGACAGGGCCCGGAACACTGAAGCTTTCTTT	CASSPDRARNTEAFF
few	TRBJ2-1	TRBV29-1	-	TGCAGCGTTGAAATGTGGAGCTCCTACAATGAGCAGTTCTTC	CSVEMWSSYNEQFF
-	TRBJ2-3	TRBV7-9	-	TGTGCCAGCAGCAAAACCCCAGATACGCAGTATTTT	CASSKTPDTQYF
-	TRBJ1-5	TRBV19	-	TGTGCCAGTAGTATAGATCCTATACAGGGAGATCAGCCCCAGCATTTT	CASSIDPIQGDQPQHF
few	TRBJ2-1	TRBV7-3	-	TGTGCCAGCAGCTTTGGCGGGGTCAGATCAGAGCAGTTCTTC	CASSFGGVRSEQFF
-	TRBJ2-1	TRBV6-2/TRBV6-3	-	TGTGCCAGCACGTCCCCACTGGCGGGACGATACTCCTCCTACAATGAGCAGTTCTTC	CASTSPLAGRYSSYNEQFF
-	TRBJ2-5	TRBV7-2	-	TGTGCCAGCAGCTTAATCAGTCAGGTCCGGGAGACCCAGTACTTC	CASSLISQVRETQYF
-	TRBJ2-6	TRBV9	-	TGTGCCAGCAGCGCGTACAGGAGCTCTGGGGCCAACGTCCTGACTTTC	CASSAYRSSGANVLTF
few	TRBJ2-2	TRBV7-2	TRBD1	TGTGCCAGCAGCTTCGGGACAGGGCTTGCCGGGGAGCTGTTTTTT	CASSFGTGLAGELFF
few	TRBJ2-7	TRBV4-3	TRBD2	TGCGCCAGCAGCCAAGGACTAGCGGGAGGGTACTACGAGCAGTACTTC	CASSQGLAGGYYEQYF
-	TRBJ2-7	TRBV10-1	-	TGCGCCAGCAGTGAGTCGGGACGGCGGAACGAGCAGTACTTC	CASSESGRRNEQYF
few	TRBJ2-5	TRBV3-1	TRBD2	TGTGCCAGCAGCCTTAGGCTTCCGGGACTAGCAACTGAGACCCAGTACTTC	CASSLRLPGLATETQYF
few	TRBJ2-3	TRBV20-1	TRBD2	TGCAGTGCTACTTTAAGCGGGAGGGCCGCAGATACGCAGTATTTT	CSATLSGRAADTQYF
-	TRBJ2-5	TRBV7-9	TRBD2	TGTGCCAGCAGCTTTTGGACTAGCGGGAGAAGAGAGCAGTACTTC	CASSFWTSGRREQYF
many	TRBJ2-5	TRBV12-3/TRBV12-4	TRBD2	TGTGCCAGCAGTTTCCCTAGCGGGGGGGCCGGAGAGACCCAGTACTTC	CASSFPSGGAGETQYF
few	TRBJ2-7	TRBV20-1	-	TGCAGTGCTCCGACTCTTTCCTACGAGCAGTACTTC	CSAPTLSYEQYF
few	TRBJ1-1	TRBV7-3	-	TGTGCCAGCAGCCCTGGCAGGGACACTGAAGCTTTCTTT	CASSPGRDTEAFF
-	TRBJ2-1	TRBV14	TRBD2	TGTGCCAGCACCAACTCAGCGGGAGAGCAGTTCTTC	CASTNSAGEQFF
-	TRBJ2-7	TRBV28	TRBD2	TGTGCCAGCAGTGGCGCGGGAGGAAAAGGGACCTACGAGCAGTACTTC	CASSGAGGKGTYEQYF
-	TRBJ1-1	TRBV20-1	TRBD1	TGCAGTGCTCGATCCGGGACAGGGGGCTTGGGGACTGAAGCTTTCTTT	CSARSGTGGLGTEAFF
few	TRBJ2-1	TRBV7-9	TRBD2	TGTGCCAGCATGGCGGGGGCCTACAATGAGCAGTTCTTC	CASMAGAYNEQFF
-	TRBJ1-2	TRBV10-3	-	TGTGCCATCAGTGAGTCGAATTTAGACGGCTATGGCTACACCTTC	CAISESNLDGYGYTF
few	TRBJ2-7	TRBV9	TRBD2	TGTGCCAGCAGCGTAGCTCTAGCGGGAGGGCCACCCGAGCAGTACTTC	CASSVALAGGPPEQYF